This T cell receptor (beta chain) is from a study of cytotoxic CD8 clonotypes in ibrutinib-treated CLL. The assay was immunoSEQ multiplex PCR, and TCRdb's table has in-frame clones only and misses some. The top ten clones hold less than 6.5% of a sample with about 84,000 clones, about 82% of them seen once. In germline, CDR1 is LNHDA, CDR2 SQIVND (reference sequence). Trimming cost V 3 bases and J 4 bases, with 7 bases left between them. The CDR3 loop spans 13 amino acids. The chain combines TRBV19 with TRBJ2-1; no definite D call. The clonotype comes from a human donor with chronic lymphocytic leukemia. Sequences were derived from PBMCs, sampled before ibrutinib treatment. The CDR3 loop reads CASSIAVYNEQFF. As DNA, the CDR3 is TGTGCCAGTAGTATTGCCGTTTACAATGAGCAGTTCTTC.